The 21 T cell receptor beta chains below all came from one sample that was sequenced in a study of blood T cell repertoires in COVID-19. Using immunoSEQ multiplex PCR, the repertoire was profiled, and TCRdb retains in-frame clones only, with some absent. The sample holds roughly 200,000 clones; more than 70% are singletons and the top ten take about 5.6%. Sequenced: PBMCs or T cells enriched from blood (not recorded which). All receptors come from a man aged 35 to 55 with acute COVID-19.

The CDR3 DNA reads TGTGCCAGCAGTTATAGCGGCCGCAACGAGCAGTTCTTC. Translated: CASSYSGRNEQFF. This chain connects TRBV6-2 or TRBV6-3 to TRBJ2-1; D may be TRBD2 (6 bases). V lost 3 bases, J lost 10 bases, and 13 bases lay in between. The CDR3 is 13 amino acids. Germline values: CDR1 MNHEY, CDR2 SVGEGT.

The rearrangement uses TRBV6-5 and TRBJ1-3; 7 bases line up with TRBD1. The V and J ends lost 6 bases and 2 bases, in that order; junction bases with no gene match: 4. Per germline, CDR1 MNHEY and CDR2 SVGAGI. The length of the CDR3 is 14 residues. The CDR3: CASSDRETGNTIYF. CDR3 nucleotide sequence: TGTGCCAGCAGCGACAGGGAGACTGGAAACACCATATATTTT.

This clone showed up just once. The rearrangement links TRBV5-5 to TRBJ1-6, with D unclear. This CDR3 region has 14 residues. V lost 1 base, J lost 7 bases, and 9 bases lay in between. Per germline, CDR1 SGHKS and CDR2 YYEKEE (reference sequence). The CDR3 is CASSLYSENSPLHF. CDR3 bases: TGTGCCAGCAGCTTGTATTCGGAGAATTCACCCCTCCACTTT.

The chain is built from TRBV14 and TRBJ2-5; TRBD2 might be the D (5 bases). Germline V gene data show CDR1 as SGHDN and CDR2 as FVKESK. There are 13 residues in the CDR3. The V end was cut by 5 bases, the J end by 2 bases, with 9 bases between. The CDR3, as DNA: TGTGCCAGCAGCTTACTAGTTCAAGAGACCCAGTACTTC. Translation: CASSLLVQETQYF.

The CDR3 reads CASRDRTYGYTF. The CDR3 DNA is TGTGCCAGTCGGGACAGAACCTATGGCTACACCTTC. The J gene is TRBJ1-2, the V gene TRBV5-6; 7 positions match TRBD1. Per the germline V gene, CDR1 is SGHDT and CDR2 is YYEEEE. The CDR3 loop spans 12 amino acids. V dropped 8 bases and J dropped 4; count of bases not matched to a gene: 5.

The chain has TRBV29-1 and TRBJ2-7, with D tentatively TRBD2 (5 bases). The germline V gene encodes CDR1 SQVTM and CDR2 ANQGSEA. The CDR3 loop spans 14 amino acids. Trimming took 4 bases from V and 0 from J, leaving 13 bases between them. Here the CDR3 DNA reads TGCAGCGTTGGCGGGTCAGATAGCTCCTACGAGCAGTACTTC. Residues: CSVGGSDSSYEQYF.

V is TRBV6-5 and J is TRBJ1-5, with 7 bases identical to TRBD1. The CDR3 totals 14 residues. CDR1 and CDR2 (germline): MNHEY, SVGAGI. Germline trimming cut 6 bases from V and 7 bases from J; bases unmatched to any gene: 9. CDR3 sequence: CASSPRDSHQPQHF. DNA of the CDR3: TGTGCCAGCAGCCCCCGGGACAGTCACCAGCCCCAGCATTTT.

V gene TRBV27 combines with J gene TRBJ1-1; 11 nucleotides match TRBD1. V lost 6 bases and J lost 4; bases outside the gene matches: 7. The CDR3 covers 15 residues. From germline, CDR1 is MNHEY and CDR2 SMNVEV (reference sequence). CDR3 amino acids: CASRRDRGVSTEAFF. In DNA form, the CDR3 reads TGTGCCAGCAGACGGGACAGGGGGGTTAGCACTGAAGCTTTCTTT.

The chain joins TRBV10-2 to TRBJ1-1, with D maybe TRBD1 (6 bases). The germline CDR1 and CDR2 sequences are WSHSY and SAAADI. V lost 7 bases, J lost 3 bases, and 15 bases lay in between. The CDR3 is 14 amino acids. This chain's CDR3 is CASNYRDGDTEAFF. CDR3 in DNA: TGCGCCAGCAACTACAGGGATGGGGACACTGAAGCTTTCTTT.

This chain links TRBV6-5 with TRBJ1-1; no firm D call. The CDR3 runs to 15 residues. In germline, CDR1 is MNHEY, CDR2 SVGAGI. The V end was cut by 0 bases, the J end by 2 bases, with 10 bases between. CDR3 sequence reads: CASSYSIPGNTEAFF. In nucleotides, the CDR3 is TGTGCCAGCAGTTACTCGATTCCGGGTAACACTGAAGCTTTCTTT.

The chain has TRBV4-2 and TRBJ2-2, with 12 bases that match TRBD2. CDR1 is LGHNA, CDR2 YNFKEQ, per germline. With V trimmed by 0 bases and J by 0 bases, 11 bases remained unmatched. This CDR3 spans 21 amino acids. The CDR3 loop is CASSQEGTLGLAGPNTGELFF. The CDR3 DNA sequence: TGTGCCAGCAGCCAAGAGGGGACTTTAGGACTAGCGGGGCCGAACACCGGGGAGCTGTTTTTT.

The genes are TRBV2 and TRBJ2-2, with a tentative D call TRBD2 (6 bases). In germline, CDR1 is SNHLY, CDR2 FYNNEI. This CDR3 has 14 residues. V lost 7 bases and J 3 bases, leaving 12 bases between the germline ends. CDR3 residues: CASKRWGDTGELFF. The CDR3 coding sequence is TGTGCCAGCAAGCGGTGGGGGGACACCGGGGAGCTGTTTTTT. The full variable domain, completed using reference TRBV2 and TRBJ2-2, is EPEVTQTPSHQVTQMGQEVILRCVPISNHLYFYWYRQILGQKVEFLVSFYNNEISEKSEIFDDQFSVERPDGSNFTLKIRSTKLEDSAMYFCASKRWGDTGELFFGEGSRLTVL.

This rearrangement joins TRBV9 to TRBJ2-2; the match to TRBD2 covers 9 bases. Germline lookup yields CDR1 SGDLS and CDR2 YYNGEE. The CDR3 extends over 16 amino acids. Germline trimming cut 5 bases from V and 4 bases from J; bases unmatched to any gene: 9. CDR3 protein: CASRSGTSLGTGELFF. The CDR3 region has the DNA TGTGCCAGCAGATCCGGGACTAGCTTGGGCACCGGGGAGCTGTTTTTT.

The chain recombines TRBV29-1 with TRBJ2-5; D not resolved. Germline V lookup: CDR1 SQVTM, CDR2 ANQGSEA. This CDR3 has 13 residues. The V end lost 2 bases, the J end lost 0 bases, and 7 bases lay between the germline ends. The CDR3: CSVELGYQETQYF. In DNA form, the CDR3 reads TGCAGCGTTGAATTGGGCTACCAAGAGACCCAGTACTTC.

V gene TRBV27 combines with J gene TRBJ1-2; TRBD1 might be the D (5 bases). CDR1 and CDR2 (germline): MNHEY, SMNVEV (reference sequence). The germline V and J ends were trimmed by 6 bases and 0 bases, with 20 bases remaining between them. The CDR3 is 17 residues long. The CDR3 is CASRPLGGLYSNYGYTF. The CDR3 DNA reads as TGTGCCAGCAGGCCATTGGGGGGACTGTATTCTAACTATGGCTACACCTTC.

The chain carries TRBV7-9 and TRBJ2-3; TRBD2 matches at 7 bases. V shed 5 bases, J shed 6 bases, and the junction held 17 bases outside the gene matches. CDR3 length equals 17 residues. Germline lookup yields CDR1 SEHNR and CDR2 FQNEAQ (reference sequence). The CDR3 sequence is CASSLHSSGGVADTQYF. The CDR3 nucleotides read TGTGCCAGCAGCCTCCACTCTAGCGGAGGGGTGGCGGATACGCAGTATTTT.

The chain links TRBV28 to TRBJ1-1, with D possibly being TRBD1 (5 bases). The V and J ends lost 10 bases and 4 bases respectively, with 22 bases between them. The CDR3 contains 15 residues. Germline V CDR1 and CDR2: MDHEN, SYDVKM. The CDR3 protein is CAILRSGGLATEAFF. CDR3 nucleotides: TGTGCCATCCTTCGGTCGGGGGGTCTGGCCACTGAAGCTTTCTTT.

This clone appeared once. The rearrangement joins TRBV10-3 to TRBJ1-1, with D perhaps matching TRBD1 (6 bases). CDR1 is ENHRY, CDR2 SYGVKD, per germline. This CDR3 comprises 15 residues. Trimming stripped 0 bases from V and 4 bases from J, with 12 bases between. CDR3 nucleotide sequence: TGTGCCATCAGTGAGTCTGTGGGCAGGGGCACTGAAGCTTTCTTT. Residues: CAISESVGRGTEAFF.

The chain recombines TRBV9 with TRBJ2-7, with 8 bases identical to TRBD2. The CDR3 loop spans 14 amino acids. Germline V gene sequence: CDR1 SGDLS, CDR2 YYNGEE. With V trimmed by 4 bases and J by 4 bases, 7 bases remained unmatched. CDR3: CASSLGLEGYEQYF. As DNA, the CDR3 is TGTGCCAGCAGCCTGGGACTAGAAGGTTACGAGCAGTACTTC.

In this sample, this clone turned up a few times. The chain is built from TRBV5-5 and TRBJ1-6; 8 positions agree with TRBD1. The junction had 6 bases not matched to a gene; V was cut back by 4 bases and J by 6 bases. This CDR3 spans 15 amino acids. Germline assignment: CDR1 SGHKS and CDR2 YYEKEE (reference sequence). The CDR3 sequence is CASSLGGQANSPLHF. As DNA, the CDR3 is TGTGCCAGCAGCCTTGGGGGACAGGCTAATTCACCCCTCCACTTT.

This clone was found once. J is TRBJ2-5 and V is TRBV28, with a weak D call TRBD2 (6 bases). Germline CDR1 is MDHEN and CDR2 is SYDVKM. V lost 6 bases, J lost 4 bases, and 15 bases lay in between. This CDR3 has 14 amino acids. The CDR3 loop reads CASRRGGTTETQYF. The CDR3 DNA follows: TGTGCCAGCAGGAGAGGAGGGACGACAGAGACCCAGTACTTC.